The clone carrying this T cell receptor beta chain was picked up one time. Its specificity is not known. This specimen belongs to a study of cytomegalovirus exposure and HLA in healthy donors. With 60 Vbeta and 13 Jbeta primers, the PCR was carried out. Clones were read by immunoSEQ multiplex PCR, and TCRdb kept only the in-frame ones, dropping some. The sample contains 100,000 or so clones, 65% to 85% of which appear only once. Overall study results and limits: In all likelihood, a cluster of highly shared sequence variants was a sequencing artifact. In an earlier analysis, in under 700 donors, most V segments appeared productive either ~87% or ~30% of the time. Using the classifier, cytomegalovirus status was reportedly diagnosed with high specificity and sensitivity. Only CMV serostatus was available as immune exposure information.

The CDR3 spans 15 residues. V was trimmed by 2 bases and J by 2 bases, leaving 10 bases between them. CDR1 is SGHRS, CDR2 YFSETQ, per germline. The sequence derives from a woman between 40 and 50 years old in good health and CMV-seronegative. Sequencing input: PBMCs. This chain links TRBV5-1 with TRBJ2-2; no definite D call. CDR3 amino acids: CASSLSRANTGELFF. The CDR3 coding sequence is TGCGCCAGCAGCTTATCTAGAGCTAACACCGGGGAGCTGTTTTTT.